The clone carrying this T cell receptor (beta chain) was counted a few times. The antigen is not known. TCRdb processed the reads anew with MiXCR; each CDR3 protein has one entry. This table has fewer than 950,000 distinct CDR3 sequences, 30% to 35% appearing once. V shed 0 bases and J 6 bases; nucleotides not matched to a gene: 8. The CDR3 contains 16 residues. CDR1 is DFQATT, CDR2 SNEGSKA, per germline (reference sequence). The source of the sample is a study of T cell repertoires in cytomegalovirus infection. About the study: Well-studied HLA-B-restricted epitopes and recently identified HLA-C-restricted epitopes of CMV were both used in the study. CMV infection and matching HLA type were both indicated by public TCR beta signatures.

Points from the study as a whole: CMV-specific HLA-C-restricted TCR beta clonotypes dominated the ex vivo response. Cumulated frequencies of public TCR beta families served to identify carriers of CMV plus the relevant HLA.

This material consisted of cultured CD8+ T cells from PBMCs, taken from culture after CMV antigen stimulation. The sequence was obtained from a human donor in good health (CMV status not recorded). Some clones in this sample may be carry-over from other donors' samples. The rearrangement uses TRBV20-1 and TRBJ2-1; 10 nucleotides agree with TRBD2. The DNA of the CDR3 is TGCAGTGCTAGAGATCGGAGCGGGGGGGCCTTCAATGAGCAGTTCTTC. Protein sequence: CSARDRSGGAFNEQFF.